Listed here are 14 T cell receptor beta chains from one sample, sequenced in a study of OX40 agonist ivuxolimab in advanced cancers. Repertoires were generated with immunoSEQ multiplex PCR, while TCRdb's copy carries only in-frame clones and drops some. Of under 90,000 clones listed, around 87% are singletons. The sample was CD4+ or CD8+ T cells sorted from blood, taken in a trial of the OX40 agonist ivuxolimab. Every receptor here comes from an adult with an advanced solid tumor such as melanoma, head and neck, liver or kidney cancer.

V usage is TRBV7-2 and J usage is TRBJ1-1; no clear D gene. The germline V and J ends were trimmed by 3 bases and 1 base, with 6 bases remaining between them. Germline values: CDR1 SGHTA, CDR2 FQGNSA. The CDR3 is 13 residues long. CDR3 DNA: TGTGCCAGCAGCTTCGGACCGAACACTGAAGCTTTCTTT. Translated, it gives CASSFGPNTEAFF. Filled out from reference TRBV7-2 and TRBJ1-1, the complete variable domain reads GAGVSQSPSNKVTEKGKDVELRCDPISGHTALYWYRQSLGQGLEFLIYFQGNSAPDKSGLPSDRFSAERTGGSVSTLTIQRTQQEDSAVYLCASSFGPNTEAFFGQGTRLTVV.

The J gene is TRBJ1-2, the V gene TRBV28; D possibly corresponds to TRBD1 (5 bases). Germline loops: CDR1 MDHEN, CDR2 SYDVKM. V was trimmed by 6 bases and J by 4 bases, leaving 12 bases between them. There are 13 residues in the CDR3. The CDR3 region is CASSPRQSYGYTF. CDR3 DNA sequence: TGTGCCAGCAGCCCCCGACAGAGCTATGGCTACACCTTC.

This sequence joins TRBV2 and TRBJ1-2; tentative D call: TRBD1 (6 bases). From germline, CDR1 is SNHLY and CDR2 FYNNEI. The CDR3 runs to 17 residues. V dropped 6 bases and J dropped 0 bases, with 20 bases sitting between them. CDR3 residues: CASRGGGTERANYGYTF. The CDR3 DNA reads TGTGCCAGCAGAGGGGGGGGGACCGAGCGAGCTAACTATGGCTACACCTTC. Complete variable domain (other parts from reference TRBV2 and TRBJ1-2): EPEVTQTPSHQVTQMGQEVILRCVPISNHLYFYWYRQILGQKVEFLVSFYNNEISEKSEIFDDQFSVERPDGSNFTLKIRSTKLEDSAMYFCASRGGGTERANYGYTFGSGTRLTVV.

The J gene is TRBJ2-2, the V gene TRBV2; no clear D gene. This CDR3 contains 13 residues. Per the germline V gene, CDR1 is SNHLY and CDR2 is FYNNEI. Trimming stripped 3 bases from V and 8 bases from J, with 10 bases between. Here the CDR3 reads CASSDRALGELFF. The CDR3 DNA reads TGTGCCAGCAGTGACCGGGCCCTTGGGGAGCTGTTTTTT.

The gene calls are TRBV6-4 and TRBJ1-3, with D tentatively TRBD1 (6 bases). Germline CDR1 MRHNA, CDR2 SNTAGT. Trimming left V 3 bases short and J 0 bases short, with 15 bases between. This CDR3 region has 17 residues. CDR3 region: CASSESGRGISGNTIYF. The CDR3 DNA is TGTGCCAGCAGTGAATCGGGCAGGGGAATCTCTGGAAACACCATATATTTT.

In this sample, this clone turned up once. The V gene is TRBV7-6, the J gene TRBJ1-2; D is possibly TRBD1 (6 bases). V lost 3 bases to trimming and J lost 8 bases, with 13 bases between them. The CDR3 is 13 amino acids. CDR1 SGHVS and CDR2 FNYEAQ come from the germline V gene. Written as DNA, the CDR3 is TGTGCCAGCAGCTTGACCAGGGGTGGCGGCTACACCTTC. Protein sequence: CASSLTRGGGYTF.

V and J are TRBV19 and TRBJ2-7; a possible D gene is TRBD1 (6 bases). Looked up from germline, CDR1 is LNHDA and CDR2 is SQIVND (reference sequence). Trimming left V 10 bases short and J 5 bases short, with 24 bases between. The CDR3 consists of 15 residues. CDR3 residues: CATEASPRGRDEQYF. The CDR3 DNA is TGTGCCACCGAGGCCTCCCCCAGGGGACGTGACGAGCAGTACTTC.

The genes are TRBV19 and TRBJ1-5; 11 nucleotides align to TRBD1. V lost 3 bases to trimming and J lost 7 bases; unmatched junction nucleotides: 11. This CDR3 is 17 amino acids long. CDR1 and CDR2 (germline): LNHDA, SQIVND (reference sequence). The CDR3 DNA reads TGTGCCAGTAGTATTCTCCAGGGACAGGGGGGGTACCAGCCCCAGCATTTT. This codes for CASSILQGQGGYQPQHF.

The gene calls are TRBV6-5 and TRBJ2-3; TRBD2 agrees at 11 bases. The CDR3 runs to 15 residues. Germline values: CDR1 MNHEY, CDR2 SVGAGI. V lost 4 bases, J lost 4 bases, and 4 bases stayed unmatched. Here the CDR3 DNA reads TGTGCCAGCAGTTTAGCGGGAGGGGTCGCAGATACGCAGTATTTT. This gives the protein CASSLAGGVADTQYF.

The gene calls are TRBV5-1 and TRBJ1-2, with a possible D match to TRBD1 (5 bases). Trimming left V 4 bases short and J 5 bases short, with 12 bases between. Germline CDR1 SGHRS, CDR2 YFSETQ. This CDR3 is 13 amino acids long. CDR3 region: CASSADSTYGYTF. CDR3 in DNA: TGCGCCAGCAGCGCCGACAGCACGTATGGCTACACCTTC.

The V and J genes are TRBV18 and TRBJ2-2, with TRBD2 matching over 8 bases. CDR3 length: 15 residues. V shed 3 bases and J 4 bases; nucleotides not matched to a gene: 4. Germline CDR1 is KGHSH and CDR2 is LQKENI. CDR3 sequence reads: CASSPLLAATGELFF. For the CDR3, the DNA is TGTGCCAGCTCACCCCTACTAGCGGCCACCGGGGAGCTGTTTTTT.

This clone was detected only once. This sequence joins TRBV14 and TRBJ1-2; 7 positions match TRBD1. Germline V gives CDR1 SGHDN, CDR2 FVKESK. CDR3 length: 15 amino acids. The V segment lost 2 bases and the J segment 0 bases; nucleotides outside the gene matches: 3. CDR3 region: CASSQTGAANYGYTF. CDR3 nucleotide sequence: TGTGCCAGCAGCCAAACAGGGGCGGCTAACTATGGCTACACCTTC.

The chain uses TRBV28 and TRBJ1-2; D remains unclear. V was shortened by 4 bases and J by 3 bases, with 15 bases between the two germline ends. This CDR3 spans 15 amino acids. Germline V gene data show CDR1 as MDHEN and CDR2 as SYDVKM. The CDR3 bases are TGTGCCAGCAGTTCACCCCCAGCAGGAGACTATGGCTACACCTTC. It encodes CASSSPPAGDYGYTF.

J is TRBJ1-5 and V is TRBV18; D remains ambiguous. The CDR3 sequence is 13 residues long. CDR1 and CDR2 from the germline V gene are KGHSH and LQKENI. V gave up 4 bases and J gave up 7 bases, with 11 bases separating them. The CDR3 loop is CASSQDPGQPQHF. In nucleotides, the CDR3 is TGTGCCAGCTCACAGGACCCTGGACAGCCCCAGCATTTT.